One sample yielded the 14 T cell receptor beta chains listed below, sequenced in a study of T cells in Graves' hyperthyroidism and ophthalmopathy. There were TCR beta CDR3 regions amplified from RNA transcripts. First-round RT-PCR with HTBI primers amplified the TCR CDR3 region. TCRdb re-called the multiplex PCR reads with MiXCR, one entry per CDR3 protein. The sample lists fewer than 900,000 distinct CDR3 sequences, around 19% occurring once. The sequenced material came from blood. The receptors shown here come from a woman aged 45-59 years with Graves' hyperthyroidism that later progressed to Graves' ophthalmopathy.

This clonotype was observed many times. The chain combines TRBV7-2 with TRBJ2-1; no clear D gene. Germline loops: CDR1 SGHTA, CDR2 FQGNSA. The V end was cut by 2 bases, the J end by 9 bases, with 5 bases between. The CDR3 contains 11 residues. CDR3 residues: CASSLYAEQFF. The CDR3 DNA sequence: TGTGCCAGCAGCTTATACGCTGAGCAGTTCTTC.

This clonotype showed up many times. CDR3 region: CASSQDSGRADYGYTF. The CDR3, as DNA: TGTGCCAGCAGCCAAGATTCGGGCAGGGCGGACTATGGCTACACCTTC. The V call is TRBV3-1, the J call TRBJ1-2, with TRBD1 as a possible D gene (5 bases). The CDR3 runs to 16 residues. Trimming cost V 0 bases and J 3 bases, with 14 bases left between them. Germline-derived CDR1 and CDR2 are LGHDT and YNNKEL (reference sequence).

In this sample, this clonotype turned up a few times. V gene TRBV24-1 combines with J gene TRBJ2-1; maybe TRBD2 (5 bases). CDR1 and CDR2 from the germline V gene are KGHDR and SFDVKD. The CDR3 has 13 amino acids. V was shortened by 4 bases and J by 10 bases, with 13 bases between the two germline ends. The CDR3 loop reads CATSDKLVHEQFF. The CDR3 DNA reads as TGTGCCACCAGTGACAAACTAGTTCACGAGCAGTTCTTC.

J is TRBJ1-5 and V is TRBV6-2 or TRBV6-3; D is perhaps TRBD1 (5 bases). CDR3 size: 14 residues. The germline CDR1 and CDR2 sequences are MNHEY and SVGEGT. The V end lost 7 bases, the J end lost 1 base, and 11 bases lay between the germline ends. Here the CDR3 reads CASTPDRSNQPQHF. The CDR3 DNA follows: TGTGCCAGCACCCCCGACAGAAGCAATCAGCCCCAGCATTTT.

V is TRBV5-6 and J is TRBJ1-1; no reliable D call. Germline V gene lookup returns CDR1 SGHDT and CDR2 YYEEEE. The CDR3 totals 16 residues. Trimming removed 4 bases from V and 1 base from J, with 17 bases in between. The CDR3 DNA is TGTGCCAGCAGCCGCCCTTATCAAGGCCCGAACACTGAAGCTTTCTTT. This codes for CASSRPYQGPNTEAFF.

The chain joins TRBV20-1 to TRBJ2-3; the match to TRBD1 covers 8 bases. V trimming: 1 base; J trimming: 5 bases; junction bases outside the gene matches: 8. The CDR3 is made up of 15 amino acids. From germline, CDR1 is DFQATT and CDR2 SNEGSKA (reference sequence). The CDR3 reads CSARAPGQGKDTQYF. CDR3 nucleotides: TGCAGTGCTAGAGCCCCTGGACAGGGTAAAGATACGCAGTATTTT.

The table lists this clonotype with many counts. The chain links TRBV11-2 to TRBJ1-1; D is undetermined. Trimming removed 3 bases from V and 6 bases from J, with 11 bases in between. The CDR3 loop spans 13 amino acids. Germline-derived CDR1 and CDR2 are SGHAT and FQNNGV. CDR3 protein: CASSLSLGAEAFF. DNA for the CDR3: TGTGCCAGCAGCTTGTCTCTGGGAGCTGAAGCTTTCTTT.

The V gene is TRBV12-3 or TRBV12-4, the J gene TRBJ1-1; possible D gene TRBD1, 6 bases. This CDR3 region has 15 residues. V gave up 5 bases and J gave up 2 bases, with 15 bases separating them. The CDR3 region has the DNA TGTGCCAGCAGTATCGGGACACCTCTCAACACTGAAGCTTTCTTT. It translates to CASSIGTPLNTEAFF.

This clonotype was picked up many times. This sequence joins TRBV20-1 and TRBJ1-1; D is possibly TRBD1 (6 bases). The CDR3 runs to 13 residues. CDR1 and CDR2 (germline): DFQATT, SNEGSKA (reference sequence). The V gene lost 5 bases and the J gene lost 2 bases, with 12 bases spanning the gap. In nucleotides, the CDR3 is TGCAGTGCTTATAACAGGGCAAACACTGAAGCTTTCTTT. This sequence encodes CSAYNRANTEAFF.

The CDR3 reads CASSRLQGTDTQYF. In DNA, the CDR3 is TGTGCCAGCAGCCGCTTACAGGGGACAGATACGCAGTATTTT. This chain uses TRBV13 with TRBJ2-3, with 7 bases aligning to TRBD1. The CDR3 has 14 residues. V lost 5 bases and J lost 3; bases outside the gene matches: 5. Germline lookup yields CDR1 PRHDT and CDR2 FYEKMQ (reference sequence).

Ten or more counts support this clonotype. The rearrangement uses TRBV11-1 and TRBJ2-3; D gene unclear. The CDR3 consists of 13 residues. Trimming left V 5 bases short and J 9 bases short, with 15 bases between. Germline values: CDR1 SGHAT, CDR2 FQDESV (reference sequence). The CDR3 loop is CASSPLRMATQYF. Here the CDR3 DNA reads TGTGCCAGCAGCCCCCTGAGGATGGCCACGCAGTATTTT. The full variable domain, with the rest looked up from reference TRBV11-1 and TRBJ2-3, is EAEVAQSPRYKITEKSQAVAFWCDPISGHATLYWYRQILGQGPELLVQFQDESVVDDSQLPKDRFSAERLKGVDSTLKIQPAELGDSAMYLCASSPLRMATQYFGPGTRLTVL.

The V and J genes are TRBV4-1 and TRBJ2-7, with 8 nucleotides matching TRBD1. Germline V gives CDR1 MGHRA, CDR2 YSYEKL. The J segment lost 2 bases and the V segment lost 0 bases, leaving 3 bases of the junction unmatched. The CDR3 totals 15 residues. The CDR3 protein is CASSQEDRETYEQYF. CDR3 DNA sequence: TGCGCCAGCAGCCAAGAGGACAGGGAGACCTACGAGCAGTACTTC.

This rearrangement joins TRBV19 to TRBJ1-2; 8 nucleotides match TRBD1. In germline, CDR1 is LNHDA, CDR2 SQIVND (reference sequence). CDR3 length: 14 residues. V trimming: 3 bases; J trimming: 6 bases; junction bases outside the gene matches: 6. CDR3 region: CASSIAGGLNGYTF. CDR3 nucleotides: TGTGCCAGTAGTATTGCAGGGGGCTTGAATGGCTACACCTTC.

This clonotype was seen at least ten times. The chain is built from TRBV20-1 and TRBJ1-1; D may be TRBD1 (6 bases). The germline CDR1 and CDR2 sequences are DFQATT and SNEGSKA (reference sequence). The V gene lost 6 bases and the J gene lost 1 base, with 15 bases spanning the gap. This CDR3 is 14 amino acids long. CDR3 amino acids: CSALVDSANTEAFF. The CDR3 DNA reads TGCAGTGCGTTAGTGGACAGTGCGAACACTGAAGCTTTCTTT.